These 27 T cell receptor beta chains came from one sample sequenced in a study of cytomegalovirus exposure and HLA in healthy donors. Data came from immunoSEQ multiplex PCR; TCRdb stores just in-frame clones and leaves some out. The sample gives about 130,000 clones, nearly 90% of which show up once; 0.95% to 1.5% is in the top ten. Sequencing input: PBMCs. These receptors all stem from a woman between 18 and 29 years old in good health and CMV-seronegative.

The genes are TRBV6-1 and TRBJ2-7, with 8 positions matching TRBD1. V dropped 6 bases and J dropped 2; count of bases not matched to a gene: 6. The CDR3 loop spans 14 amino acids. Germline lookup yields CDR1 MNHNS and CDR2 SASEGT. CDR3 sequence: CASRLTGQAYEQYF. CDR3 sequence (DNA): TGTGCCAGCAGACTGACGGGACAGGCCTACGAGCAGTACTTC.

CDR3 protein: CASSYSGGLYGYTF. Here the CDR3 DNA reads TGTGCCAGCAGTTACTCGGGGGGGCTCTATGGCTACACCTTC. The V gene is TRBV6-5, the J gene TRBJ1-2; tentatively, D is TRBD1 (6 bases). The CDR3 sequence is 14 residues long. Trimming pared 0 bases from V and 4 bases from J, leaving 9 bases between. In germline, CDR1 is MNHEY, CDR2 SVGAGI.

The chain carries TRBV6-1 and TRBJ2-6; 7 positions match TRBD1. Germline V gives CDR1 MNHNS, CDR2 SASEGT. V gave up 7 bases and J gave up 2 bases; unmatched junction bases: 5. The CDR3 has 15 residues. The CDR3 nucleotides are TGTGCCAGCAATCGACAGGGCGCTGGGGCCAACGTCCTGACTTTC. This codes for CASNRQGAGANVLTF.

The chain employs TRBV27 and TRBJ1-3; D is unresolved. The CDR3 sequence is 14 residues long. CDR1 is MNHEY and CDR2 is SMNVEV in the germline V gene (reference sequence). The ends were cut back, 5 bases at V and 0 bases at J, with 8 bases in the middle. Written as DNA, the CDR3 is TGTGCCAGCAGTACGGGAAACTCTGGAAACACCATATATTTT. As protein: CASSTGNSGNTIYF.

This clone was observed a handful of times. Other nucleotide sequences from this sample produce the same CDR3. The chain recombines TRBV29-1 with TRBJ2-3, with D possibly matching TRBD2 (6 bases). This CDR3 region has 13 residues. The ends were cut back, 5 bases at V and 0 bases at J, with 9 bases in the middle. The germline V gene encodes CDR1 SQVTM and CDR2 ANQGSEA. CDR3 sequence reads: CSVSGGSTDTQYF. In DNA, the CDR3 is TGCAGCGTTTCTGGGGGGAGCACAGATACGCAGTATTTT.

The chain couples TRBV2 to TRBJ2-1; TRBD2 agrees at 8 bases. The CDR3 length is 14 residues. Germline V lookup: CDR1 SNHLY, CDR2 FYNNEI. The V and J ends lost 4 bases and 6 bases, in that order; junction bases with no gene match: 5. The CDR3 DNA reads TGTGCCAGCAGTGGTATCCTAGCGGGCAATGAGCAGTTCTTC. This translates into CASSGILAGNEQFF.

The rearrangement uses TRBV4-1 and TRBJ1-5; D is unclear. CDR1 and CDR2 (germline): MGHRA, YSYEKL. V gave up 0 bases and J gave up 4 bases, with 10 bases separating them. This CDR3 has 15 amino acids. The CDR3 DNA sequence: TGCGCCAGCAGCCAAGATCCCCAGAATAATCAGCCCCAGCATTTT. Protein product: CASSQDPQNNQPQHF.

This sequence joins TRBV6-6 and TRBJ2-7, with D tentatively TRBD1 (6 bases). The CDR3 has 15 amino acids. Trimming stripped 5 bases from V and 1 base from J, with 15 bases between. The V gene's germline CDR1 is MNHNY and CDR2 SVGAGI (reference sequence). CDR3: CASSPPRGTSYEQYF. CDR3 DNA sequence: TGTGCCAGCAGTCCCCCTAGGGGGACGTCCTACGAGCAGTACTTC.

The CDR3, as DNA: TGTGCCAGCAGCTGGCTAGCGGGGAAACCCACAGATACGCAGTATTTT. The encoded protein is CASSWLAGKPTDTQYF. The chain uses TRBV11-2 and TRBJ2-3, with 9 bases that match TRBD2. The CDR3 covers 16 residues. Germline CDR1 reads SGHAT; CDR2 reads FQNNGV. J was trimmed by 2 bases and V by 4 bases; bases with no gene match: 7.

Written as DNA, the CDR3 is TGCGCCAGCAGATGGGGCGGTGAAGCTTTCTTT. This encodes CASRWGGEAFF. V gene TRBV5-1 combines with J gene TRBJ1-1, with D maybe TRBD1 (5 bases). The CDR3 is 11 amino acids. Germline V gene sequence: CDR1 SGHRS, CDR2 YFSETQ. V dropped 5 bases and J dropped 7 bases, with 9 bases sitting between them.

The V gene is TRBV2, the J gene TRBJ1-1, with 7 positions matching TRBD1. V trimming: 7 bases; J trimming: 1 base; junction bases outside the gene matches: 12. The CDR3 length is 16 residues. Per the germline V gene, CDR1 is SNHLY and CDR2 is FYNNEI. The CDR3 region has the DNA TGTGCCAGCATGTTGGCCAGGGACAGAAGGAACACTGAAGCTTTCTTT. The encoded protein is CASMLARDRRNTEAFF. Filled out from reference TRBV2 and TRBJ1-1, the complete variable domain reads EPEVTQTPSHQVTQMGQEVILRCVPISNHLYFYWYRQILGQKVEFLVSFYNNEISEKSEIFDDQFSVERPDGSNFTLKIRSTKLEDSAMYFCASMLARDRRNTEAFFGQGTRLTVV.

CDR3 bases: TGTGCCAGCGGCCAGGGGCTGAACACTGAAGCTTTCTTT. Translated, it gives CASGQGLNTEAFF. The rearrangement uses TRBV11-2 and TRBJ1-1, with D possibly TRBD1 on 6 matching bases. Trimming removed 8 bases at V and 0 bases at J, with 10 bases between. The CDR3 has 13 residues. Germline V lookup: CDR1 SGHAT, CDR2 FQNNGV.

The chain combines TRBV19 with TRBJ2-1; possibly TRBD1 for D (6 bases). The CDR3 is made up of 13 amino acids. The V gene's germline CDR1 is LNHDA and CDR2 SQIVND (reference sequence). The V and J ends lost 3 bases and 15 bases respectively, with 18 bases between them. The CDR3 is CASSITGPGYLFF. The CDR3 bases are TGTGCCAGTAGTATTACAGGGCCCGGTTACCTGTTCTTC.

The chain has TRBV2 and TRBJ2-1; D is perhaps TRBD1 (6 bases). Between the trimmed V and J ends, which lost 6 bases and 0 bases, there was a span of 12 bases. The length of the CDR3 is 15 residues. The germline CDR1 and CDR2 sequences are SNHLY and FYNNEI. The CDR3 sequence is CASRIRGNSYNEQFF. CDR3 DNA: TGTGCCAGCAGGATCAGGGGCAACTCCTACAATGAGCAGTTCTTC.

The J gene is TRBJ2-7, the V gene TRBV18, with 8 nucleotides matching TRBD1. V was pared by 2 bases and J by 6 bases, with 9 bases of the junction left unmatched. Looked up from germline, CDR1 is KGHSH and CDR2 is LQKENI. The CDR3 extends over 15 amino acids. The CDR3 DNA follows: TGTGCCAGCTCACCAAGGCTGGGACAGGCCTCCGAGCAGTACTTC. Its protein is CASSPRLGQASEQYF.

This clone was seen once. This chain joins TRBV2 and TRBJ2-1; D is unclear. V was clipped by 4 bases and J by 8 bases, with 6 bases between them. Germline CDR1 is SNHLY and CDR2 is FYNNEI. CDR3 length: 11 amino acids. CDR3 nucleotide sequence: TGTGCCAGCAGTGTTATGTATGAGCAGTTCTTC. Translating it yields CASSVMYEQFF. The variable domain in full, completed from reference TRBV2 and TRBJ2-1, reads EPEVTQTPSHQVTQMGQEVILRCVPISNHLYFYWYRQILGQKVEFLVSFYNNEISEKSEIFDDQFSVERPDGSNFTLKIRSTKLEDSAMYFCASSVMYEQFFGPGTRLTVL.

The chain combines TRBV9 with TRBJ2-2; 13 bases match TRBD2. This CDR3 is 21 amino acids long. V was pared by 4 bases and J by 0 bases, with 15 bases of the junction left unmatched. CDR1 and CDR2 (germline): SGDLS, YYNGEE. CDR3 coding DNA: TGTGCCAGCAGCCACAAAGATCCCGGGACTAGCGGGGTGGCGAACACCGGGGAGCTGTTTTTT. It encodes CASSHKDPGTSGVANTGELFF.

The chain is built from TRBV5-1 and TRBJ1-2, with 7 bases that match TRBD1. Germline V gene data show CDR1 as SGHRS and CDR2 as YFSETQ. CDR3 length: 16 amino acids. The V and J ends lost 0 bases and 0 bases, in that order; junction bases with no gene match: 5. CDR3 region: CASSLELGQSNYGYTF. CDR3 DNA sequence: TGCGCCAGCAGCTTGGAATTGGGACAGTCTAACTATGGCTACACCTTC. Using reference TRBV5-1 and TRBJ1-2 for the parts outside the CDR3, the full variable domain is KAGVTQTPRYLIKTRGQQVTLSCSPISGHRSVSWYQQTPGQGLQFLFEYFSETQRNKGNFPGRFSGRQFSNSRSEMNVSTLELGDSALYLCASSLELGQSNYGYTFGSGTRLTVV.

The rearrangement joins TRBV6-5 to TRBJ1-6; 11 nucleotides line up with TRBD1. The V and J ends lost 6 bases and 8 bases, in that order; junction bases with no gene match: 6. This CDR3 is 15 amino acids long. Germline V gene data show CDR1 as MNHEY and CDR2 as SVGAGI. The CDR3 nucleotides are TGTGCCAGCAGGCAACGGACAGGGGGCGATTCACCCCTCCACTTT. Protein sequence: CASRQRTGGDSPLHF.

This rearrangement joins TRBV5-1 to TRBJ2-2; D perhaps matches TRBD1 (5 bases). Deletions cut 7 bases from V and 1 base from J, with 8 bases between. This CDR3 is built from 13 residues. CDR1 and CDR2 from the germline V gene are SGHRS and YFSETQ. The CDR3 coding sequence is TGCGCCAGCCTCCAGGGGAACACCGGGGAGCTGTTTTTT. Protein product: CASLQGNTGELFF.

The rearrangement uses TRBV15 and TRBJ2-1, with a weak D call TRBD1 (6 bases). This CDR3 spans 16 amino acids. V dropped 5 bases and J dropped 4 bases, with 18 bases sitting between them. Per the germline V gene, CDR1 is LNHNV and CDR2 is YYDKDF (reference sequence). The CDR3 loop reads CATSRAGGQFYNEQFF. CDR3 DNA sequence: TGTGCCACCAGCCGGGCCGGAGGACAGTTTTACAATGAGCAGTTCTTC.

The genes are TRBV6-5 and TRBJ2-7; the D is unclear. Germline values: CDR1 MNHEY, CDR2 SVGAGI. V was clipped by 5 bases and J by 2 bases, with 13 bases between them. The CDR3 is made up of 14 amino acids. The CDR3 region has the DNA TGTGCCAGCAGTCCCAATTTAGTTACCTACGAGCAGTACTTC. It encodes CASSPNLVTYEQYF.

This chain links TRBV28 with TRBJ1-1, with a tentative D call TRBD1 (6 bases). Germline assignment: CDR1 MDHEN and CDR2 SYDVKM. V was shortened by 6 bases and J by 1 base, with 9 bases between the two germline ends. There are 13 residues in the CDR3. The DNA for the CDR3 is TGTGCCAGCAGGCTACAGGGGAACACTGAAGCTTTCTTT. This gives the protein CASRLQGNTEAFF. Using reference TRBV28 and TRBJ1-1 for the parts outside the CDR3, the full variable domain is DVKVTQSSRYLVKRTGEKVFLECVQDMDHENMFWYRQDPGLGLRLIYFSYDVKMKEKGDIPEGYSVSREKKERFSLILESASTNQTSMYLCASRLQGNTEAFFGQGTRLTVV.

The chain joins TRBV6-5 to TRBJ2-2, with 10 bases matching TRBD1. The V gene end was trimmed by 6 bases and the J gene end by 4 bases; junction bases not matched to a gene: 5. The CDR3 length is 15 residues. Germline CDR1 reads MNHEY; CDR2 reads SVGAGI. CDR3 nucleotide sequence: TGTGCCAGCAGCCAAGGGACAGGGGTCACCGGGGAGCTGTTTTTT. It is translated as CASSQGTGVTGELFF.

The V gene is TRBV6-5, the J gene TRBJ2-1; 9 bases are shared with TRBD1. Germline V gives CDR1 MNHEY, CDR2 SVGAGI. V was clipped by 6 bases and J by 4 bases; unmatched bases: 7. The CDR3 loop spans 15 amino acids. The CDR3 loop reads CASRVRDRVYNEQFF. CDR3 in DNA: TGTGCCAGCAGGGTCCGGGACAGGGTTTACAATGAGCAGTTCTTC.

V gene TRBV15 combines with J gene TRBJ2-7; the match to TRBD2 covers 9 bases. The CDR3 is made up of 13 amino acids. Germline V CDR1 and CDR2: LNHNV, YYDKDF (reference sequence). V lost 6 bases to trimming and J lost 2 bases; unmatched junction nucleotides: 2. The CDR3 coding sequence is TGTGCCACCAGGACTAGCGGCACCTACGAGCAGTACTTC. Protein sequence: CATRTSGTYEQYF.

This clone was picked up one time. This chain connects TRBV27 to TRBJ2-3; TRBD1 aligns across 8 bases. Germline V lookup: CDR1 MNHEY, CDR2 SMNVEV (reference sequence). With 7 bases clipped from V and 2 bases from J, the junction kept 5 bases outside the gene matches. The CDR3 runs 14 residues. In DNA, the CDR3 is TGTGCCAGCACTGGGACAGGTTCCACAGATACGCAGTATTTT. Its translation is CASTGTGSTDTQYF.